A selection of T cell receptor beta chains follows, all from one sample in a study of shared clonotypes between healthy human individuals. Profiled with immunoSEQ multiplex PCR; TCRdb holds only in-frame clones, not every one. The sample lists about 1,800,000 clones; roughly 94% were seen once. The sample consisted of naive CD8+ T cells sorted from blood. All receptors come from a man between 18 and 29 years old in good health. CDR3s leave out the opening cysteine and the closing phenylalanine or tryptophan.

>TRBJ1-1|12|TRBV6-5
ASSYAEGTNEAF
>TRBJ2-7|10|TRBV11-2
ASSLIGGEQY
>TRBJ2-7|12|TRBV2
ASSEDRGIYEQY
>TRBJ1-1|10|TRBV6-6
ASRGPVSEAF
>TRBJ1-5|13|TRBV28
ASSLSGVRDQPQH
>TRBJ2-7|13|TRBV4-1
ASSQYLTSPNEQY
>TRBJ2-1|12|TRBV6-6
ASSSLSTRNEQF
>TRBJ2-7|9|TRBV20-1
SARDGNEQY
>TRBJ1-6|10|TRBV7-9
ASSLGDSPLH
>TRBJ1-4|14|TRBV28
ASSRTGEATNEKLF
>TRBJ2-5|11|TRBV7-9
ASSYWGEETQY
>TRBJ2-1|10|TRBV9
ASSEGGNEQF
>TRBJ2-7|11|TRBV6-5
ASSYSENYEQY
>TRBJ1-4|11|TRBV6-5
ASSLTVGEKLF
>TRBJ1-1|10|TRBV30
AWSSGNTEAF
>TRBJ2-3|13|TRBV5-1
ASSLVGGVGDTQY
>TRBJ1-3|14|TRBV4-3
ASSQDRGLPGNTIY
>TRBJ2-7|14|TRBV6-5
ASSYGPSEVAYEQY
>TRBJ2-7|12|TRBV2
ASSAISGGDEQY
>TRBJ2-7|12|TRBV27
ASSAGDRVYEQY
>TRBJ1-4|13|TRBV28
ASSQNEMAGEKLF
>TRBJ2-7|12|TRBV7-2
ASSYRGSSYEQY
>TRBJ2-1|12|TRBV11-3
ASSNGGGYNEQF
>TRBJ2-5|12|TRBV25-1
ASSVKGSGETQY
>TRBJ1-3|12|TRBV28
ASSPTGAGNTIY
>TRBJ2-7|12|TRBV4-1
ASSHLGSGHEQY
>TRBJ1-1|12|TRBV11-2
ASSSIEAGTEAF
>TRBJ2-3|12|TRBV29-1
SVVSLTPVDTQY
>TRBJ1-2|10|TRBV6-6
LVGGLVYGYT
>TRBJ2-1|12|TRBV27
ASRTGGSYNEQF
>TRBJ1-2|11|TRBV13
ASSSYLGYGYT